This T cell receptor (beta chain) was profiled in a study of graft-versus-host responses after intestinal transplantation (dated by TCRdb to about 2021). Study-level background: The transplants that recipients got were multivisceral, liver-intestinal, or isolated intestinal. Every recipient was given anti-thymocyte globulin induction, followed by 2 to 3 years of maintenance tacrolimus and steroids. Graft-versus-host and host-versus-graft alloreactive T cell clones were tracked in the graft, circulation and bone marrow after intestinal transplantation using bulk TCR-beta CDR3 sequencing. Alloreactive clones were identified by sequencing pre-transplant mixed lymphocyte reaction products and comparing them with unstimulated pre-transplant donor and recipient T cells. The cohort enrolled fewer than 25 intestinal transplant recipients including one retransplant, and a few patients lacking pretransplant specimens were excluded. A peak of at least 4% donor T cells among recipient peripheral blood mononuclear cells was the definition used for donor T cell macrochimerism. Rather than going through the commercial service, samples from a few later patients were sequenced in-house on an Illumina MiSeq and processed with MiXCR. Study-wide conclusions, independent of this receptor: In the allografts of patients with donor T cell macrochimerism, GvH to HvG T cell clonal ratios were high. Early after transplant, declines in HvG clones were associated with peak levels of circulating GvH clones. The relatively low number and heterogeneity of intestinal transplant patients limited the conclusions. GvH clones turned up in recipient bone marrow, with some appearing earlier in ileal mucosa or blood, a pattern consistent with an intestinal mucosal origin.

The CDR3, from cysteine to phenylalanine, totals 13 residues. Here the CDR3 DNA is all that survives: 39 bases in frame from base 1. V trim: 6 bases; J trim: 6 bases; unmatched bases: 2. CDR1 and CDR2, per the germline V gene, are MNHNS and SASEGT. The table lists this clone with a count of one. Its antigen has not been determined. Per-base quality was not reported, and no clone a single base away is much larger than it. The meaning of the sample's time point label: cells obtained before transplantation from donor or recipient. CD3+CD4+ and CD3+CD8+ populations were FACS-sorted from unstimulated pre-transplant donor and recipient cells taken from spleen or lymph nodes. The method was the immunoSEQ multiplex PCR assay. For most patients, genomic DNA was isolated with the Qiagen DNeasy Blood and Tissue Kit and shipped frozen to Adaptive Biotechnologies for TCR sequencing. For most patients, high-throughput TCR-beta CDR3 sequencing of genomic DNA was performed by Adaptive Biotechnologies. The paper's data handling went like this. Adaptive's ImmunoSEQ software supplied the TCR sequencing data for around 19 patients, while MiXCR and VDJtools were used to process a few other patients. To correct CD4 versus CD8 sorting errors, sequences present in both subsets at a frequency ratio below 5:1 were removed. CDR3 nucleotide sequences shared by donor and recipient were removed because the origin of these sequences could not be assigned. Alloreactive clones required at least 2-fold expansion over unstimulated cells and minimum CFSE-low frequency of 0.002% (template counts) or 0.001% (read counts). Clones were considered mappable if detected in sequenced pre-transplant spleen, lymph node, or MLR CFSE-low populations of the donor or recipient. Cumulative frequency of alloreactive clones was calculated as a percentage of all sequences weighted by copy number. What TCRdb holds here is the immuneACCESS table cut down to in-frame rearrangements. Part of the clones is not present; checked against another copy, under half of the missing clones reflect an unresolved V gene, and the others are unexplained. V and J calls plus clone size are reproduced from that table; the DNA served to infer D and trimming. The sample contains 140,000 or so clones, 80% to 95% of them found a single time. The leading ten clones occupy roughly 0.2% of the sample.

This clonotype was sampled from a human donor who received an intestinal transplant. The chain is encoded by TRBV6-1 joined to TRBJ2-1; TRBD1 fits 10 bases in the junction. This specimen consisted of unstimulated CD4+ T cells sorted from spleen or lymph node cells, obtained before intestinal transplant. The DNA sequence is given as TGTGCCAGCAGATGGACAGGGGGCAATGAGCAGTTCTTC. Its product reads: CASRWTGGNEQFF.